These 25 T cell receptor beta chains came from one sample sequenced in a study of blood T cell repertoires in COVID-19. The repertoire was sequenced with immunoSEQ multiplex PCR; TCRdb's copy has only in-frame clones and lacks some. This table holds 250,000 to 350,000 clones, around 81% found once. The sequencing sample was made of peripheral blood. The receptors shown here come from a person between 65 and 79 years old with COVID-19, enrolled during active disease.

The V and J genes are TRBV29-1 and TRBJ2-7; D not certain. Between the trimmed V and J ends, which lost 4 bases and 6 bases, there was a span of 13 bases. CDR1 and CDR2 from the germline V gene are SQVTM and ANQGSEA. The CDR3 is made up of 12 amino acids. This chain's CDR3 is CSVVTGAIEQYF. CDR3 sequence (DNA): TGCAGCGTTGTAACCGGTGCGATCGAGCAGTACTTC.

The rearrangement uses TRBV5-1 and TRBJ1-1, with D possibly TRBD1 on 5 matching bases. The CDR3 totals 15 residues. CDR1 is SGHRS and CDR2 is YFSETQ in the germline V gene. V lost 1 base, J lost 2 bases, and 12 bases lay in between. The DNA of the CDR3 is TGCGCCAGCAGCTTGATGCGGGGACTAAACACTGAAGCTTTCTTT. This sequence encodes CASSLMRGLNTEAFF. Variable domain in full (rest from reference TRBV5-1 and TRBJ1-1): KAGVTQTPRYLIKTRGQQVTLSCSPISGHRSVSWYQQTPGQGLQFLFEYFSETQRNKGNFPGRFSGRQFSNSRSEMNVSTLELGDSALYLCASSLMRGLNTEAFFGQGTRLTVV.

The count of this clone is one. The chain carries TRBV29-1 and TRBJ2-1, with TRBD1 as a possible D gene (5 bases). V shed 7 bases and J shed 7 bases, with 14 bases lying between them. Germline-derived CDR1 and CDR2 are SQVTM and ANQGSEA. This CDR3 is built from 12 residues. CDR3 region: CSGEAGFNEQFF. The DNA for the CDR3 is TGCAGCGGGGAAGCAGGGTTTAATGAGCAGTTCTTC.

The rearrangement joins TRBV5-1 to TRBJ2-7, with a tentative D call TRBD2 (5 bases). V was clipped by 0 bases and J by 1 base, with 14 bases between them. Germline CDR1 is SGHRS and CDR2 is YFSETQ. This CDR3 is built from 16 residues. The CDR3 here is CASSLAPASRSYEQYF. CDR3 in DNA: TGCGCCAGCAGCTTGGCCCCGGCTAGCCGATCCTACGAGCAGTACTTC.

The chain is built from TRBV6-1 and TRBJ2-7, with 9 bases fitting TRBD1. The germline V gene encodes CDR1 MNHNS and CDR2 SASEGT. CDR3 length equals 15 residues. V shed 3 bases and J 2 bases; nucleotides not matched to a gene: 5. The CDR3 region has the DNA TGTGCCAGCAGTGAGCAACAGGGGGCTCCCTACGAGCAGTACTTC. Protein product: CASSEQQGAPYEQYF.

The CDR3 nucleotides are TGTGCCTGGAGTTCCACACCAATCTACGAGCAGTACTTC. Translating it yields CAWSSTPIYEQYF. The genes are TRBV30 and TRBJ2-7; D ambiguous. V lost 2 bases and J 3 bases, leaving 11 bases between the germline ends. The CDR3 totals 13 residues. Looked up from germline, CDR1 is GTSNPN and CDR2 is SVGIG (reference sequence).

The chain has TRBV7-6 and TRBJ2-1, with 9 bases that match TRBD1. V lost 2 bases and J lost 8; bases outside the gene matches: 10. Germline V lookup: CDR1 SGHVS, CDR2 FNYEAQ. This CDR3 spans 16 amino acids. The chain's CDR3 is CASSLMGQGGMDEQFF. In nucleotides, the CDR3 is TGTGCCAGCAGCTTAATGGGACAGGGAGGGATGGATGAGCAGTTCTTC.

In DNA form, the CDR3 reads TGTGCCAGCTCACCGTTACAGGGAAAAGAGACCCAGTACTTC. Translating it yields CASSPLQGKETQYF. The chain combines TRBV18 with TRBJ2-5, with D perhaps matching TRBD1 (6 bases). Trimming removed 3 bases from V and 3 bases from J, with 11 bases in between. Germline CDR1 KGHSH, CDR2 LQKENI. The CDR3 sequence is 14 residues long.

As regards this clone: The identical CDR3 is also encoded by other nucleotide sequences in the sample. V gene TRBV5-1 combines with J gene TRBJ1-2; tentatively, D is TRBD1 (5 bases). Germline assignment: CDR1 SGHRS and CDR2 YFSETQ. The CDR3 has 14 amino acids. V was clipped by 0 bases and J by 2 bases, with 8 bases between them. CDR3 sequence (DNA): TGCGCCAGCAGCTTGGATCGGGGGAACTATGGCTACACCTTC. This sequence encodes CASSLDRGNYGYTF.

The chain recombines TRBV3-1 (or the pseudogene TRBV3-2) with TRBJ2-3; TRBD2 matches 10 bases. Trimming at V came to 4 bases and at J to 4 bases, leaving 2 bases not matched to a gene. CDR1 and CDR2 from the germline V gene are LGHDT and YNNKEL (reference sequence). The CDR3 totals 14 residues. In DNA form, the CDR3 reads TGTGCCAGCAGCCGCCTAGCGGGGGCAGATACGCAGTATTTT. It specifies CASSRLAGADTQYF.

Comments on this clone: Germline and junction disagree at one end, which may indicate a read error. J is TRBJ1-4 and V is TRBV13; D gene unclear. CDR3 size: 12 residues. CDR1 is PRHDT, CDR2 FYEKMQ, per germline (reference sequence). The CDR3 loop reads CASSLVQQPLTF. The CDR3 DNA follows: TGTGCCAGCAGCTTAGTACAGCAACCCCTTACTTTT.

The chain's CDR3 is CASSQEAHSETQYF. The CDR3 DNA follows: TGCGCCAGCAGCCAAGAAGCGCACTCTGAGACCCAGTACTTC. The genes are TRBV4-3 and TRBJ2-5; no clear D gene. V was pared by 0 bases and J by 5 bases, with 10 bases between. Germline loops: CDR1 LGHNA, CDR2 YSLEER. The CDR3 contains 14 residues.

This clone has more than one count but fewer than ten. The chain couples TRBV24-1 to TRBJ2-5, with D perhaps matching TRBD1 (8 bases). With 5 bases removed from V and 4 bases from J, the gap between germline ends came to 13 bases. There are 14 residues in the CDR3. CDR1 is KGHDR, CDR2 SFDVKD, per germline. The CDR3 spells CATSGGGQVETQYF. CDR3 nucleotides: TGTGCCACCAGTGGCGGGGGACAGGTAGAGACCCAGTACTTC.

This chain joins TRBV4-3 and TRBJ2-3, with D possibly matching TRBD1 (6 bases). Looked up from germline, CDR1 is LGHNA and CDR2 is YSLEER. The CDR3 covers 15 residues. V was clipped by 0 bases and J by 4 bases, with 11 bases between them. The CDR3 loop is CASSQDPGVADTQYF. CDR3 nucleotides: TGCGCCAGCAGCCAAGATCCAGGGGTGGCAGATACGCAGTATTTT.

The CDR3 sequence is CASSLSGGNYGYTF. The DNA of the CDR3 is TGCGCCAGCAGCTTGTCGGGGGGGAACTATGGCTACACCTTC. The chain carries TRBV5-1 and TRBJ1-2; tentatively, D is TRBD1 (5 bases). The CDR3 runs to 14 residues. The germline CDR1 and CDR2 sequences are SGHRS and YFSETQ. V was cut by 1 base and J by 2 bases, with 9 bases left in between.

V usage is TRBV27 and J usage is TRBJ1-1; D might be TRBD1 (6 bases). Trimming shortened V by 3 bases and J by 4 bases, and 9 bases separated the two germline ends. CDR3 length: 13 residues. Germline V lookup: CDR1 MNHEY, CDR2 SMNVEV (reference sequence). The DNA of the CDR3 is TGTGCCAGCAGTTTCACAGGGACCACTGAAGCTTTCTTT. Translating gives CASSFTGTTEAFF.

This chain connects TRBV7-6 to TRBJ2-2; 10 bases are shared with TRBD2. This CDR3 is 16 amino acids long. Germline V CDR1 and CDR2: SGHVS, FNYEAQ. Germline trimming cut 5 bases from V and 4 bases from J; bases unmatched to any gene: 7. CDR3 amino acids: CASSPRLAGPTGELFF. The CDR3 DNA reads as TGTGCCAGCAGCCCCCGACTAGCGGGCCCCACCGGGGAGCTGTTTTTT.

The chain couples TRBV7-2 to TRBJ2-2; the D gene is possibly TRBD2 (5 bases). The CDR3 loop spans 15 amino acids. CDR1 and CDR2 (germline): SGHTA, FQGNSA. The V and J ends lost 1 base and 2 bases respectively, with 8 bases between them. The DNA of the CDR3 is TGTGCCAGCAGCTTAGGTGGGAGAAACACCGGGGAGCTGTTTTTT. Translation gives CASSLGGRNTGELFF.

This chain connects TRBV19 to TRBJ1-4; possible D gene TRBD1, 5 bases. The CDR3 sequence is 16 residues long. The germline V gene has CDR1 LNHDA and CDR2 SQIVND (reference sequence). Trimming shortened V by 5 bases and J by 5 bases, and 18 bases separated the two germline ends. CDR3 DNA: TGTGCCAGTAGTCCCGGGTCAGGGAAAGGGAATGAAAAACTGTTTTTT. This sequence encodes CASSPGSGKGNEKLFF.

This chain's CDR3 is CASSASGDYNEQFF. CDR3 bases: TGTGCCAGCAGCGCCTCGGGGGATTACAATGAGCAGTTCTTC. The chain combines TRBV11-2 with TRBJ2-1, with D possibly matching TRBD2 (6 bases). CDR3 size: 14 residues. The V end was cut by 5 bases, the J end by 4 bases, with 12 bases between. Per the germline V gene, CDR1 is SGHAT and CDR2 is FQNNGV.

The genes are TRBV3-1 (or the pseudogene TRBV3-2) and TRBJ1-1; 8 bases map to TRBD1. Germline-derived CDR1 and CDR2 are LGHDT and YNNKEL (reference sequence). This CDR3 has 13 amino acids. V trimming: 4 bases; J trimming: 10 bases; junction bases outside the gene matches: 8. This CDR3 is CASSPTGVLGAFF. The CDR3 region has the DNA TGTGCCAGCAGCCCGACAGGGGTTCTTGGAGCTTTCTTT.

The chain employs TRBV7-2 and TRBJ1-6; 9 bases agree with TRBD1. Germline V gives CDR1 SGHTA, CDR2 FQGNSA. The length of the CDR3 is 16 residues. The junction had 7 bases not matched to a gene; V was cut back by 1 base and J by 9 bases. This CDR3 reads CASSLEAQGAGSPLHF. The CDR3 nucleotides read TGTGCCAGCAGCTTAGAGGCACAGGGGGCCGGTTCACCCCTCCACTTT.

The V call is TRBV11-2, the J call TRBJ2-5; tentatively, D is TRBD2 (6 bases). Trimming took off 2 bases at V and 3 bases at J, with 10 bases between the two ends. Germline V CDR1 and CDR2: SGHAT, FQNNGV. The CDR3 is 14 residues long. CDR3 loop: CASSLHWGEETQYF. The CDR3 DNA is TGTGCCAGCAGCTTACATTGGGGGGAAGAGACCCAGTACTTC. The full variable domain, in which reference TRBV11-2 and TRBJ2-5 provide the parts outside the CDR3, is EAGVAQSPRYKIIEKRQSVAFWCNPISGHATLYWYQQILGQGPKLLIQFQNNGVVDDSQLPKDRFSAERLKGVDSTLKIQPAKLEDSAVYLCASSLHWGEETQYFGPGTRLLVL.

This clone was recorded once. V and J are TRBV9 and TRBJ2-5; D is undetermined. V was clipped by 5 bases and J by 2 bases, with 10 bases between them. Looked up from germline, CDR1 is SGDLS and CDR2 is YYNGEE. CDR3 size: 13 residues. The CDR3, as DNA: TGTGCCAGCAGTCCCCGGTTGCAAGAGACCCAGTACTTC. This translates into CASSPRLQETQYF.

The chain combines TRBV4-1 with TRBJ2-7; D gene uncertain. This CDR3 is built from 17 residues. Germline CDR1 MGHRA, CDR2 YSYEKL. V was trimmed by 0 bases and J by 2 bases, leaving 17 bases between them. CDR3 loop: CASSQEELASATYEQYF. CDR3 nucleotides: TGCGCCAGCAGCCAAGAGGAGTTGGCCAGCGCGACCTACGAGCAGTACTTC.